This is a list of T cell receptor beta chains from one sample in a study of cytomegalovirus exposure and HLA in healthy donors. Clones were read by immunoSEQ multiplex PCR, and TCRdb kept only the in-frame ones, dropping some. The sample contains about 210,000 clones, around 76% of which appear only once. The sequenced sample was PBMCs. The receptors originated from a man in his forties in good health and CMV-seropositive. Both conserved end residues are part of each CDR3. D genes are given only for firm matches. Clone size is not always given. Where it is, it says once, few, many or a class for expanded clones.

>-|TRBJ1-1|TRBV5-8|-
CASSWWQGISTEAFF
TGTGCCAGCAGCTGGTGGCAGGGCATCAGCACTGAAGCTTTCTTT
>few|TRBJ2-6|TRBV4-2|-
CASSQDIAGANVLTF
TGTGCCAGCAGCCAAGATATAGCGGGGGCCAACGTCCTGACTTTC
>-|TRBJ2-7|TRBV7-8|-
CASSLVGSGTYEQYF
TGTGCCAGCAGCTTAGTGGGTAGCGGAACCTACGAGCAGTACTTC
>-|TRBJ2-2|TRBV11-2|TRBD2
CASRIAGKSTGELFF
TGTGCCAGCAGAATAGCGGGAAAGAGCACCGGGGAGCTGTTTTTT
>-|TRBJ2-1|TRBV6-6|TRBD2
CASSPGLAGVNEQFF
TGTGCCAGCAGCCCCGGACTAGCGGGAGTCAATGAGCAGTTCTTC
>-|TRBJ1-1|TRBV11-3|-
CASSGSFNTEAFF
TGTGCCAGCAGCGGCTCCTTTAACACTGAAGCTTTCTTT
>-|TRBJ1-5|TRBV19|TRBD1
CASSPTDRGGQPQHF
TGTGCCAGTAGTCCCACTGACAGGGGGGGTCAGCCCCAGCATTTT
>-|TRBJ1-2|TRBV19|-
CAMWGGDGYTF
TGTGCCATGTGGGGGGGGGATGGCTACACCTTC
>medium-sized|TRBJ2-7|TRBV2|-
CASSTPEGANNEQYF
TGTGCCAGCAGTACCCCTGAAGGGGCCAATAACGAGCAGTACTTC
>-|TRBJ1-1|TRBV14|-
CASSQDLAGPEAFF
TGTGCCAGCAGCCAAGATCTGGCTGGCCCTGAAGCTTTCTTT
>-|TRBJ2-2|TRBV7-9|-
CASSSHRVTGELFF
TGTGCCAGCAGCTCCCACCGAGTCACCGGGGAGCTGTTTTTT
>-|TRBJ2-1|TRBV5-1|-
CASSLEQGHNEQFF
TGCGCCAGCAGCTTGGAACAGGGCCACAATGAGCAGTTCTTC
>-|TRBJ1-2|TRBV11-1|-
CASSLEVGTQEGYTF
TGTGCCAGCAGCTTAGAGGTCGGGACTCAGGAAGGCTACACCTTC
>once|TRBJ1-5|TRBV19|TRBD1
CASRRGRNQPQHF
TGTGCCAGTAGAAGGGGGCGGAATCAGCCCCAGCATTTT
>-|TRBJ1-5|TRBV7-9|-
CASSLASSGQPQHF
TGTGCCAGCAGCTTAGCTTCGTCGGGTCAGCCCCAGCATTTT
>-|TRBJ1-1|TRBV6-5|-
CASAPTVRVLAFF
TGTGCCAGCGCTCCGACAGTAAGAGTGCTAGCTTTCTTT
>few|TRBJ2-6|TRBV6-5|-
CASRSSGANVLTF
TGTGCCAGCAGGAGCTCTGGGGCCAACGTCCTGACTTTC
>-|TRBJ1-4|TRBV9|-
CASSVTPTNEKLFF
TGTGCCAGCAGCGTAACACCAACTAATGAAAAACTGTTTTTT
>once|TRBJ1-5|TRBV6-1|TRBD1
CASSERGQGFDQPQHF
TGTGCCAGCAGTGAAAGAGGACAGGGATTCGATCAGCCCCAGCATTTT
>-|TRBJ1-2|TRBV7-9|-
CASSLDIYYGYTF
TGTGCCAGCAGCTTAGACATATACTATGGCTACACCTTC
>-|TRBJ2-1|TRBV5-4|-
CASSGLQGSEQFF
TGTGCCAGCAGCGGACTGCAGGGGTCTGAGCAGTTCTTC
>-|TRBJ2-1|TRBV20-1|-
CSAGDNEQFF
TGCAGTGCCGGGGACAATGAGCAGTTCTTC
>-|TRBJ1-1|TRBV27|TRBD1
CASSLSFAGQPEAFF
TGTGCCAGCAGTTTATCGTTTGCGGGACAGCCTGAAGCTTTCTTT
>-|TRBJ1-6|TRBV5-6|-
CASCSGHSGSPLHF
TGTGCCAGCTGTTCGGGACACTCGGGGTCACCCCTCCACTTT
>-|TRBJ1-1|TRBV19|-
CASSISGFTEAFF
TGTGCCAGTAGTATATCAGGGTTCACTGAAGCTTTCTTT
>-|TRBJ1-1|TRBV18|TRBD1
CASHGAGTGNTEAFF
TGTGCCAGCCACGGGGCGGGGACAGGTAACACTGAAGCTTTCTTT
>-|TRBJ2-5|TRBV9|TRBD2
CASSVGGREETQYF
TGTGCCAGCAGCGTAGGAGGGAGGGAAGAGACCCAGTACTTC
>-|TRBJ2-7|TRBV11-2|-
CASSSGTVRYEQYF
TGTGCCAGCAGCTCTGGAACAGTCAGGTACGAGCAGTACTTC
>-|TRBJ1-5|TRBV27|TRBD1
CASSFGTGSNQPQHF
TGTGCCAGCAGCTTCGGGACAGGGAGCAATCAGCCCCAGCATTTT
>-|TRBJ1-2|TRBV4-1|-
CASSQVRKGDGYTF
TGCGCCAGCAGCCAAGTCAGGAAAGGGGATGGCTACACCTTC
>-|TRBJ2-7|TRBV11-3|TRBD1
CASSAGTESYEQYF
TGTGCCAGCAGCGCCGGGACAGAGTCCTACGAGCAGTACTTC
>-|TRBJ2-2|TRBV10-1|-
CASSMTLNTGELFF
TGCGCCAGCAGTATGACACTTAACACCGGGGAGCTGTTTTTT
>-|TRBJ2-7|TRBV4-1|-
CASSARDFSYEQYF
TGCGCCAGCAGCGCCCGGGACTTCTCCTACGAGCAGTACTTC
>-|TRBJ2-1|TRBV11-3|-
CASSLRGLNSGNEQFF
TGTGCCAGCAGCCTACGGGGACTTAACAGCGGCAATGAGCAGTTCTTC
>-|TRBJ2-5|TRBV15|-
CATSREQNGGETQYF
TGTGCCACCAGCAGAGAACAGAACGGCGGGGAGACCCAGTACTTC
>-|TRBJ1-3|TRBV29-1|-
CSVGDASSGNTIYF
TGCAGCGTAGGAGACGCGTCCTCTGGAAACACCATATATTTT
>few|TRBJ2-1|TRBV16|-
CASSPLADEQFF
TGTGCCAGCAGCCCTTTGGCGGATGAGCAGTTCTTC
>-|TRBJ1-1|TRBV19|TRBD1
CASRQGADEAFF
TGTGCCAGTCGACAGGGGGCGGACGAAGCTTTCTTT
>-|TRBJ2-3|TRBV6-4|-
CASSREAVTDTQYF
TGTGCCAGCAGTCGCGAGGCAGTGACAGATACGCAGTATTTT
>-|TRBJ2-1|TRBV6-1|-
CASSEVSGNNEQFF
TGTGCCAGCAGTGAAGTTAGCGGTAACAATGAGCAGTTCTTC
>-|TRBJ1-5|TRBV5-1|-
CASSLTGNSNQPQHF
TGCGCCAGCAGCTTAACAGGCAATAGCAATCAGCCCCAGCATTTT
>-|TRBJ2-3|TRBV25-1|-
CASSDGGPRTDTQYF
TGTGCCAGCAGTGATGGCGGTCCCCGCACAGATACGCAGTATTTT
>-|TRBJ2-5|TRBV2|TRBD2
CASSEGLAVWETQYF
TGTGCCAGCAGTGAAGGACTAGCGGTTTGGGAGACCCAGTACTTC
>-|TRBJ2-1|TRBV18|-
CASSPRQTDQSEQFF
TGTGCCAGCTCACCTCGACAGACCGATCAAAGTGAGCAGTTCTTC
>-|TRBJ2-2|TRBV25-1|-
CASRNSGYETGELFF
TGTGCCTCTCGAAATAGCGGCTACGAGACCGGGGAGCTGTTTTTT
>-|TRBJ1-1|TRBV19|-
CASSASRGPMNTEAFF
TGTGCCAGTAGTGCTTCAAGGGGCCCAATGAACACTGAAGCTTTCTTT
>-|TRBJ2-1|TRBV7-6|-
CASSHLGGLDEQFF
TGTGCCAGCAGCCACCTGGGGGGTTTGGATGAGCAGTTCTTC
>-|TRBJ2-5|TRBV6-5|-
CASTPGGHPQETQYF
TGTGCCAGCACCCCCGGCGGGCATCCCCAAGAGACCCAGTACTTC
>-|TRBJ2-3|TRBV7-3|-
CASSLGLTGTQAQYF
TGTGCCAGCAGCTTAGGGCTCACAGGTACTCAAGCGCAGTATTTT
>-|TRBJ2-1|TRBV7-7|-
CASSPDWRSSYNEQFF
TGTGCTAGCAGCCCCGACTGGAGGAGCTCCTACAATGAGCAGTTCTTC
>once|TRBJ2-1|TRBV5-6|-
CASSLGRAYNEQFF
TGTGCCAGCAGCCTTGGCAGGGCCTACAATGAGCAGTTCTTC
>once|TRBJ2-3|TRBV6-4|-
CASSEGGSTDTQYF
TGTGCCAGCTCAGAGGGGGGGAGCACAGATACGCAGTATTTT
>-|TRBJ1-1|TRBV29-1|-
CSVRQVNTEAFF
TGCAGCGTTCGTCAGGTGAACACTGAAGCTTTCTTT
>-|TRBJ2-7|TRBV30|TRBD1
CAWSQTGTGSSYEQYF
TGTGCCTGGAGTCAAACCGGGACAGGCAGCTCCTACGAGCAGTACTTC
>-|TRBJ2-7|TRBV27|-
CASSTLGGEQYF
TGTGCCAGCAGTACCCTTGGGGGCGAGCAGTACTTC
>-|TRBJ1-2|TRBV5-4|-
CASSLRGMNYGYTF
TGTGCCAGCAGTCTACGGGGGATGAACTATGGCTACACCTTC
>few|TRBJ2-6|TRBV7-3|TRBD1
CASSPNTGGSGANVLTF
TGTGCCAGCAGCCCCAATACAGGGGGCTCCGGGGCCAACGTCCTGACTTTC